These T cell receptor beta chains were read from a single sample in a study of T cell responses to AZD1222 COVID-19 vaccine. The assay was immunoSEQ multiplex PCR, and TCRdb's table has in-frame clones only and misses some. The sample yields more than 85,000 clones, around 90% seen once. Sequences were derived from peripheral blood, sampled on day 0 of AZD1222 vaccination. These receptors all stem from an adult in good health. CDR3s include the opening cysteine and the closing phenylalanine or tryptophan. The D gene is left open where the match is weak. Size is stated for part of the rows, as once, few or many counts, or as a class when the clone is expanded.

-,TRBV28,TRBJ2-7,-,TGTGCCAGCAGTTGGGTAGGGAACTACGAGCAGTACTTC,CASSWVGNYEQYF
few,TRBV10-2,TRBJ2-1,-,TGCGCCAGCAGTGAGCCCCCCGGGACAAAACAGTTCTTC,CASSEPPGTKQFF
once,TRBV18,TRBJ2-5,-,TGTGCCAGCTCACCAGGCCCCATACAAGAGACCCAGTACTTC,CASSPGPIQETQYF
-,TRBV28,TRBJ2-3,-,TGTGCCAGCAGAGACTTGGCCACAGATACGCAGTATTTT,CASRDLATDTQYF
many,TRBV3-1/TRBV3-2,TRBJ2-7,TRBD2,TGTGCCAGCAGCCAAGAAGGGCTAGCGGAGAGGTCCTACGAGCAGTACTTC,CASSQEGLAERSYEQYF
-,TRBV25-1,TRBJ2-7,-,TGTGCCAGCAGTGGAACCGGGATAGTAGACGAGCAGTACTTC,CASSGTGIVDEQYF
few,TRBV7-2,TRBJ2-3,-,TGTGCCAGCAGCTTAGCGCTGGGACCCACAGATACGCAGTATTTT,CASSLALGPTDTQYF
-,TRBV4-3,TRBJ1-3,TRBD1,TGCGCCAGCAGCCAAGATGGTCAGGGGGTTGGAAACACCATATATTTT,CASSQDGQGVGNTIYF
-,TRBV10-1,TRBJ1-1,TRBD1,TGCGCCAGCAGTGCAGGGGGAGGTACTGAAGCTTTCTTT,CASSAGGGTEAFF
-,TRBV5-1,TRBJ2-4,TRBD2,TGCGCCAGCAGCTTGGTAGGGCTAGCGGGGAAAAACATTCAGTACTTC,CASSLVGLAGKNIQYF
-,TRBV2,TRBJ2-3,-,TGTGCCAGCAGTGAGGGGAAATACACAGATACGCAGTATTTT,CASSEGKYTDTQYF
few,TRBV5-4,TRBJ1-2,-,TGTGCCAGCAGCGGTCCCCCGCCTCAGGGGAGGTATGGCTACACCTTC,CASSGPPPQGRYGYTF
-,TRBV7-9,TRBJ1-4,-,TGTGCCAGCAATCAGGGGCCGACTAATGAAAAACTGTTTTTT,CASNQGPTNEKLFF
once,TRBV28,TRBJ1-2,-,TGTGCCAGCAACGGACGGGGGGACTATGGCTACACCTTC,CASNGRGDYGYTF